These 29 T cell receptor beta chains were sequenced from one sample in a study of PD-L1 blockade in urothelial cancer. Time point: peripheral blood 6 weeks after treatment start. Here immunoSEQ multiplex PCR was the method, and the copy in TCRdb shows in-frame clones only, minus some. The sample lists nearly 50,000 clones, approximately 85% seen once, with roughly 1.8% in the top ten. The sample consisted of PBMCs, taken around atezolizumab (anti-PD-L1) treatment. These receptors were taken from a man aged 50-60 years with urothelial cancer.

This rearrangement joins TRBV27 to TRBJ1-4; 8 nucleotides align to TRBD1. Losses at the gene ends were 4 bases for V and 8 bases for J; bases not matched to a gene: 15. The CDR3 loop spans 17 amino acids. Per germline, CDR1 MNHEY and CDR2 SMNVEV (reference sequence). The CDR3 loop reads CASSSGLSQGEREKLFF. The CDR3, as DNA: TGTGCCAGCAGTTCGGGGTTATCACAGGGGGAGAGGGAAAAACTGTTTTTT.

The chain is built from TRBV27 and TRBJ2-1; D perhaps matches TRBD2 (6 bases). Trimming pared 8 bases from V and 9 bases from J, leaving 14 bases between. The CDR3 is 12 amino acids. CDR1 and CDR2 (germline): MNHEY, SMNVEV (reference sequence). The CDR3 is CASGTGGAEQFF. The CDR3 coding sequence is TGTGCCAGCGGAACAGGAGGGGCTGAGCAGTTCTTC.

The chain is built from TRBV19 and TRBJ2-1; 9 bases match TRBD2. In germline, CDR1 is LNHDA, CDR2 SQIVND (reference sequence). V dropped 4 bases and J dropped 8; count of bases not matched to a gene: 9. The CDR3 runs to 15 residues. In nucleotides, the CDR3 is TGTGCCAGTAGTAAGGGGGGACTAGCTTCGGATGAGCAGTTCTTC. Residues: CASSKGGLASDEQFF.

This rearrangement joins TRBV28 to TRBJ2-7; D is uncertain. From germline, CDR1 is MDHEN and CDR2 SYDVKM. V was clipped by 6 bases and J by 2 bases, with 14 bases between them. The length of the CDR3 is 14 residues. Here the CDR3 DNA reads TGTGCCAGCAGGTCACCACTTCATACCTACGAGCAGTACTTC. Protein product: CASRSPLHTYEQYF.

The V call is TRBV9, the J call TRBJ2-2; 8 bases agree with TRBD2. The length of the CDR3 is 16 residues. V was pared by 0 bases and J by 3 bases, with 4 bases of the junction left unmatched. CDR1 SGDLS and CDR2 YYNGEE come from the germline V gene. The CDR3 loop reads CASSVEGTRDTGELFF. The CDR3 bases are TGTGCCAGCAGCGTAGAGGGGACTAGAGACACCGGGGAGCTGTTTTTT.

This sequence joins TRBV7-3 and TRBJ1-6; D is possibly TRBD1 (5 bases). CDR3 length: 16 residues. From germline, CDR1 is SGHTA and CDR2 FQGTGA. V gave up 1 base and J gave up 9 bases, with 16 bases separating them. The CDR3 DNA reads as TGTGCCAGCAGCTTAAAGCCCCGACAGTGGCTTTCACCCCTCCACTTT. Residues: CASSLKPRQWLSPLHF.

This clone was seen only once. V and J are TRBV25-1 and TRBJ2-2, with D tentatively TRBD2 (7 bases). This CDR3 is 13 amino acids long. The V and J ends lost 7 bases and 6 bases respectively, with 12 bases between them. In germline, CDR1 is MGHDK, CDR2 SYGVNS. In DNA, the CDR3 is TGTGCCAGCAAACAAGGGGGGGCCGGGGAGCTGTTTTTT. This encodes CASKQGGAGELFF.

The chain has TRBV11-2 and TRBJ2-1; TRBD1 agrees at 9 bases. V gave up 4 bases and J gave up 2 bases; unmatched junction bases: 9. The CDR3 consists of 17 residues. From germline, CDR1 is SGHAT and CDR2 FQNNGV. The chain's CDR3 is CASSWRRTGAAYNEQFF. DNA of the CDR3: TGTGCCAGCAGCTGGAGGCGGACAGGGGCAGCCTACAATGAGCAGTTCTTC.

This clone was found a few times. J is TRBJ2-6 and V is TRBV6-5, with D tentatively TRBD2 (5 bases). The V end was cut by 2 bases, the J end by 1 base, with 6 bases between. CDR1 is MNHEY and CDR2 is SVGAGI in the germline V gene. The CDR3 extends over 15 amino acids. The CDR3 spells CASSYGRSGANVLTF. CDR3 DNA sequence: TGTGCCAGCAGTTACGGGAGATCTGGGGCCAACGTCCTGACTTTC.

V and J are TRBV7-8 and TRBJ1-3, with TRBD1 as a possible D gene (5 bases). This CDR3 contains 16 residues. The V and J ends lost 1 base and 2 bases respectively, with 12 bases between them. CDR1 is SGHVS, CDR2 FQNEAQ, per germline. Here the CDR3 DNA reads TGTGCCAGCAGCTTAGAGGGACTCCTCCCTGGAAACACCATATATTTT. It is translated as CASSLEGLLPGNTIYF.

This clone was picked up a small number of times. The chain is built from TRBV27 and TRBJ2-2; D possibly corresponds to TRBD1 (5 bases). V lost 8 bases and J lost 6, with 19 bases in between. Germline assignment: CDR1 MNHEY and CDR2 SMNVEV (reference sequence). The CDR3 spans 15 residues. CDR3 sequence: CASGMPNRLAGELFF. The CDR3 coding sequence is TGTGCCAGCGGTATGCCTAACAGGCTCGCCGGGGAGCTGTTTTTT.

Only one count was recorded for this clone. The chain employs TRBV9 and TRBJ2-1, with 10 bases fitting TRBD2. CDR3 length: 16 amino acids. V lost 0 bases, J lost 4 bases, and 4 bases stayed unmatched. Germline assignment: CDR1 SGDLS and CDR2 YYNGEE. In DNA form, the CDR3 reads TGTGCCAGCAGCGTAGAAGCGGGAGGGCCATACAATGAGCAGTTCTTC. Translating gives CASSVEAGGPYNEQFF.

The chain couples TRBV19 to TRBJ1-5; TRBD1 aligns across 9 bases. Germline V gene sequence: CDR1 LNHDA, CDR2 SQIVND (reference sequence). The CDR3 extends over 17 amino acids. The V gene end was trimmed by 4 bases and the J gene end by 0 bases; junction bases not matched to a gene: 7. The CDR3 nucleotides read TGTGCCAGTAGTACACGGACAGGGGCCTTTAGCAATCAGCCCCAGCATTTT. Translation: CASSTRTGAFSNQPQHF.

The genes are TRBV7-3 and TRBJ2-3, with a tentative D call TRBD2 (7 bases). V lost 5 bases to trimming and J lost 2 bases, with 17 bases between them. The CDR3 has 16 residues. CDR1 and CDR2 (germline): SGHTA, FQGTGA. Here the CDR3 DNA reads TGTGCCAGCAGCCCGCGCGGGGGCGCCCCCACAGATACGCAGTATTTT. Its protein is CASSPRGGAPTDTQYF.

The gene calls are TRBV9 and TRBJ2-5; 8 nucleotides agree with TRBD1. The CDR3 spans 12 residues. The V segment lost 7 bases and the J segment 5 bases; nucleotides outside the gene matches: 4. Germline assignment: CDR1 SGDLS and CDR2 YYNGEE. CDR3 amino acids: CASGRTGETQYF. The CDR3 DNA follows: TGTGCCAGCGGTCGGACAGGGGAGACCCAGTACTTC.

This clone was picked up a small number of times. The J gene is TRBJ1-4, the V gene TRBV7-2; 9 nucleotides align to TRBD1. Germline CDR1 SGHTA, CDR2 FQGNSA. The CDR3 sequence is 14 residues long. J gave up 6 bases and V 5 bases, and 4 bases lay outside the gene matches. CDR3 in DNA: TGTGCCAGCAGCCGGGACAGGGTTGATGAAAAACTGTTTTTT. Translation gives CASSRDRVDEKLFF.

This chain joins TRBV2 and TRBJ2-3; the D is unclear. This CDR3 is 14 amino acids long. Germline CDR1 is SNHLY and CDR2 is FYNNEI. Trimming shortened V by 6 bases and J by 3 bases, and 13 bases separated the two germline ends. The CDR3 is CASRTTIFTDTQYF. DNA of the CDR3: TGTGCCAGCAGGACGACAATCTTTACAGATACGCAGTATTTT.

J is TRBJ2-3 and V is TRBV6-1; TRBD2 matches at 15 bases. This CDR3 contains 18 residues. The germline CDR1 and CDR2 sequences are MNHNS and SASEGT. The V and J ends lost 4 bases and 6 bases, in that order; junction bases with no gene match: 11. For the CDR3, the DNA is TGTGCCAGCAGTGGGGACCGGACTAGCGGGGGGGCGGGGGATACGCAGTATTTT. Encoded protein: CASSGDRTSGGAGDTQYF.

The chain carries TRBV9 and TRBJ1-6; 10 nucleotides agree with TRBD1. The CDR3 length is 18 residues. Germline-derived CDR1 and CDR2 are SGDLS and YYNGEE. After removal of 3 bases from V and 8 bases from J, the junction contained 14 bases not matched to a gene. The CDR3 loop is CASSAGQGRRQGDSPLHF. The DNA for the CDR3 is TGTGCCAGCAGCGCGGGACAGGGGCGTCGCCAAGGGGATTCACCCCTCCACTTT.

The rearrangement joins TRBV7-2 to TRBJ2-5; no reliable D call. Per germline, CDR1 SGHTA and CDR2 FQGNSA. The CDR3 consists of 12 residues. V lost 5 bases to trimming and J lost 5 bases, with 9 bases between them. CDR3 sequence: CASSRNRETQYF. CDR3 sequence (DNA): TGTGCCAGCAGCAGAAATCGGGAGACCCAGTACTTC.

V is TRBV7-9 and J is TRBJ2-5; 13 bases line up with TRBD2. CDR3 size: 15 residues. With 5 bases clipped from V and 6 bases from J, the junction kept 6 bases outside the gene matches. Germline V gene data show CDR1 as SEHNR and CDR2 as FQNEAQ (reference sequence). CDR3 region: CASSHGLAGVKTQYF. The CDR3 nucleotides are TGTGCCAGCAGCCACGGACTAGCGGGAGTTAAGACCCAGTACTTC.

This clone was seen only once. The genes are TRBV19 and TRBJ2-2; D uncertain. V lost 6 bases to trimming and J lost 7 bases, with 12 bases between them. CDR1 and CDR2 from the germline V gene are LNHDA and SQIVND (reference sequence). The length of the CDR3 is 13 residues. In nucleotides, the CDR3 is TGTGCCAGTAGAGTACACCCCGTCGGGGAGCTGTTTTTT. It translates to CASRVHPVGELFF.

V gene TRBV29-1 combines with J gene TRBJ2-6, with TRBD1 identical over 7 bases. Per germline, CDR1 SQVTM and CDR2 ANQGSEA. This CDR3 region has 17 residues. With V trimmed by 3 bases and J by 0 bases, 8 bases remained unmatched. The CDR3 loop is CSVDWDSEDSGANVLTF. In DNA, the CDR3 is TGCAGCGTTGATTGGGACAGCGAGGACTCTGGGGCCAACGTCCTGACTTTC. The full variable domain, its missing parts supplied by reference TRBV29-1 and TRBJ2-6, is SAVISQKPSRDICQRGTSLTIQCQVDSQVTMMFWYRQQPGQSLTLIATANQGSEATYESGFVIDKFPISRPNLTFSTLTVSNMSPEDSSIYLCSVDWDSEDSGANVLTFGAGSRLTVL.

This clone was recorded a few times. This rearrangement joins TRBV6-1 to TRBJ2-7; TRBD1 is a possible D gene (6 bases). Trimming removed 1 base at V and 6 bases at J, with 13 bases between. The CDR3 is made up of 14 amino acids. CDR1 MNHNS and CDR2 SASEGT come from the germline V gene. CDR3: CASSEVQGLGEQYF. As DNA, the CDR3 is TGTGCCAGCAGTGAAGTACAGGGCCTCGGCGAGCAGTACTTC.

The J gene is TRBJ2-5, the V gene TRBV5-8; no reliable D call. V was trimmed by 2 bases and J by 5 bases, leaving 10 bases between them. CDR3 length equals 13 residues. Germline V gene sequence: CDR1 SGHTS, CDR2 YDEGEE. CDR3 loop: CASSLPTWETQYF. The CDR3 DNA follows: TGTGCCAGCAGCTTACCTACCTGGGAGACCCAGTACTTC.

The chain has TRBV9 and TRBJ2-5; TRBD2 matches at 11 bases. CDR3 length: 16 residues. Germline CDR1 is SGDLS and CDR2 is YYNGEE. J was trimmed by 4 bases and V by 4 bases; bases with no gene match: 9. The CDR3 nucleotides are TGTGCCAGCAGCCCAACGATAGCGGGGGGGACAGAGACCCAGTACTTC. This encodes CASSPTIAGGTETQYF.

The V gene is TRBV28, the J gene TRBJ2-3; TRBD2 aligns across 11 bases. The V gene's germline CDR1 is MDHEN and CDR2 SYDVKM. V shed 1 base, J shed 1 base, and the junction held 1 base outside the gene matches. This CDR3 has 16 amino acids. CDR3 residues: CASSLLAGGRTDTQYF. CDR3 sequence (DNA): TGTGCCAGCAGTTTATTAGCGGGGGGGCGCACAGATACGCAGTATTTT.

The rearrangement joins TRBV2 to TRBJ2-7; 8 nucleotides align to TRBD2. Trimming at V came to 8 bases and at J to 2 bases, leaving 8 bases not matched to a gene. CDR1 and CDR2 from the germline V gene are SNHLY and FYNNEI. This CDR3 comprises 14 residues. For the CDR3, the DNA is TGTGCCAGCTCAGAACTAGCGGTTGCCTACGAGCAGTACTTC. Encoded protein: CASSELAVAYEQYF.

This chain joins TRBV11-2 and TRBJ2-5, with 10 positions matching TRBD2. The CDR3 spans 15 residues. Germline loops: CDR1 SGHAT, CDR2 FQNNGV. Trimming at V came to 5 bases and at J to 5 bases, leaving 8 bases not matched to a gene. The CDR3 loop is CASSVSSGSGETQYF. The CDR3 DNA follows: TGTGCCAGCAGCGTATCTAGCGGGAGTGGGGAGACCCAGTACTTC.